These 26 T cell receptor beta chains came from one sample sequenced in a study of shared clonotypes between healthy human individuals. The table came from immunoSEQ multiplex PCR; TCRdb's copy has only in-frame clones and leaves some out. The sample lists around 1.4 million clones, 98% to 99% occurring once. Sequenced input: naive CD4+ T cells sorted from blood. Subset specified: CD45RA+ positively selected. All receptors derive from a man younger than 45 in good health.

This chain links TRBV19 with TRBJ1-4; D call uncertain. Trimming pared 7 bases from V and 4 bases from J, leaving 10 bases between. The CDR3 has 13 amino acids. Germline loops: CDR1 LNHDA, CDR2 SQIVND (reference sequence). In DNA, the CDR3 is TGTGCCAGTACCGAGGGTTTTAATGAAAAACTGTTTTTT. The encoded protein is CASTEGFNEKLFF.

The rearrangement links TRBV6-1 to TRBJ2-3; 9 nucleotides line up with TRBD1. The CDR3 runs 14 residues. CDR1 is MNHNS, CDR2 SASEGT, per germline. V gave up 6 bases and J gave up 6 bases; unmatched junction bases: 7. The CDR3 bases are TGTGCCAGCAGCCGGGACAGGGACGCGGATACGCAGTATTTT. Translation: CASSRDRDADTQYF.

The chain has TRBV10-1 and TRBJ2-3; 9 bases fit TRBD1. This CDR3 contains 14 residues. After removal of 3 bases from V and 4 bases from J, the junction contained 2 bases not matched to a gene. Per the germline V gene, CDR1 is WNHNN and CDR2 is SYGVQD (reference sequence). The CDR3 sequence: CASSEGTGSDTQYF. CDR3 DNA: TGCGCCAGCAGTGAAGGGACAGGGTCAGATACGCAGTATTTT.

The chain is built from TRBV2 and TRBJ2-1, with TRBD2 matching over 9 bases. This CDR3 comprises 17 residues. Germline CDR1 reads SNHLY; CDR2 reads FYNNEI. The V and J ends lost 0 bases and 4 bases, in that order; junction bases with no gene match: 7. The CDR3 here is CASSEARAGGRYNEQFF. The CDR3 DNA follows: TGTGCCAGCAGTGAAGCGAGGGCGGGAGGGAGGTACAATGAGCAGTTCTTC.

The chain carries TRBV5-4 and TRBJ2-3; TRBD2 might be the D (6 bases). Looked up from germline, CDR1 is SGHNT and CDR2 is YYREEE (reference sequence). The CDR3 spans 14 residues. V gave up 7 bases and J gave up 1 base, with 13 bases separating them. The CDR3 nucleotides are TGTGCCAGCGATTACGGCGGGGGCACAGATACGCAGTATTTT. Encoded protein: CASDYGGGTDTQYF. The full variable domain, rest sourced from reference TRBV5-4 and TRBJ2-3, is ETGVTQSPTHLIKTRGQQVTLRCSSQSGHNTVSWYQQALGQGPQFIFQYYREEENGRGNFPPRFSGLQFPNYSSELNVNALELDDSALYLCASDYGGGTDTQYFGPGTRLTVL.

The chain uses TRBV9 and TRBJ2-7; no definite D call. The CDR3 has 15 residues. V gave up 2 bases and J gave up 4 bases, with 16 bases separating them. CDR1 and CDR2 from the germline V gene are SGDLS and YYNGEE. The CDR3 nucleotides are TGTGCCAGCAGCGTGCACACAACCTTTGGGTACGAGCAGTACTTC. As protein: CASSVHTTFGYEQYF. Full variable domain (rest looked up from reference TRBV9 and TRBJ2-7): DSGVTQTPKHLITATGQRVTLRCSPRSGDLSVYWYQQSLDQGLQFLIQYYNGEERAKGNILERFSAQQFPDLHSELNLSSLELGDSALYFCASSVHTTFGYEQYFGPGTRLTVT.

This chain joins TRBV7-9 and TRBJ2-7; 9 bases are shared with TRBD1. Losses at the gene ends were 4 bases for V and 4 bases for J; bases not matched to a gene: 8. The CDR3 has 15 residues. Germline V gives CDR1 SEHNR, CDR2 FQNEAQ (reference sequence). The CDR3 DNA reads as TGTGCCAGCAGCTCTCACGGGACAGGGAAATACGAGCAGTACTTC. As protein: CASSSHGTGKYEQYF. Based on the CDR3 plus reference TRBV7-9 and TRBJ2-7, the full variable domain is DTGVSQNPRHKITKRGQNVTFRCDPISEHNRLYWYRQTLGQGPEFLTYFQNEAQLEKSRLLSDRFSAERPKGSFSTLEIQRTEQGDSAMYLCASSSHGTGKYEQYFGPGTRLTVT.

The chain has TRBV10-3 and TRBJ2-3, with TRBD2 matching 8 bases. J lost 0 bases, V lost 7 bases, and 3 bases had no gene match. CDR1 is ENHRY and CDR2 is SYGVKD in the germline V gene. The CDR3 runs 14 residues. CDR3 loop: CAIKAGGSTDTQYF. The CDR3 DNA reads TGTGCCATCAAGGCGGGAGGAAGCACAGATACGCAGTATTTT.

This chain links TRBV7-2 with TRBJ2-1; D call uncertain. From germline, CDR1 is SGHTA and CDR2 FQGNSA. The length of the CDR3 is 14 residues. Trimming took 3 bases from V and 2 from J, leaving 8 bases between them. DNA of the CDR3: TGTGCCAGCAGCTTCCCTAGTACCTACAATGAGCAGTTCTTC. Its translation: CASSFPSTYNEQFF.

This clone was observed once. Here the CDR3 DNA reads TGTGCCAGCAGCTTGGTCACAGGGTTAGGCACCGGGGAGCTGTTTTTT. Its translation is CASSLVTGLGTGELFF. The chain couples TRBV5-4 to TRBJ2-2; maybe TRBD1 (6 bases). The CDR3 loop spans 16 amino acids. CDR1 is SGHNT and CDR2 is YYREEE in the germline V gene (reference sequence). Trimming left V 0 bases short and J 4 bases short, with 13 bases between.

The rearrangement joins TRBV9 to TRBJ2-1; the match to TRBD2 covers 12 bases. The CDR3 sequence is 18 residues long. The trim removed 9 bases at V and 2 bases at J, leaving 15 bases unmatched. Germline assignment: CDR1 SGDLS and CDR2 YYNGEE. Here the CDR3 reads CATPRASGRAEAYNEQFF. CDR3 bases: TGTGCCACCCCGAGGGCTAGCGGGAGGGCCGAGGCCTACAATGAGCAGTTCTTC.

The chain joins TRBV28 to TRBJ1-5, with D possibly matching TRBD1 (5 bases). V lost 6 bases and J 4 bases, leaving 13 bases between the germline ends. The CDR3 has 14 amino acids. Germline V CDR1 and CDR2: MDHEN, SYDVKM. The CDR3 reads CASRKGRLNQPQHF. The CDR3 nucleotides are TGTGCCAGCAGAAAGGGACGGTTGAATCAGCCCCAGCATTTT.

The chain is built from TRBV4-1 and TRBJ2-7; D unclear. This CDR3 has 13 amino acids. Germline V gives CDR1 MGHRA, CDR2 YSYEKL. The ends were cut back, 0 bases at V and 6 bases at J, with 9 bases in the middle. This chain's CDR3 is CASSQDAWLEQYF. For the CDR3, the DNA is TGCGCCAGCAGCCAAGATGCTTGGCTCGAGCAGTACTTC.

This sequence joins TRBV14 and TRBJ1-4; D is uncertain. V was shortened by 0 bases and J by 10 bases, with 9 bases between the two germline ends. Germline CDR1 reads SGHDN; CDR2 reads FVKESK. The CDR3 extends over 13 amino acids. The CDR3 sequence is CASSQERFGKLFF. As DNA, the CDR3 is TGTGCCAGCAGCCAAGAAAGGTTCGGAAAACTGTTTTTT.

Concerning this clone: This CDR3 is also generated by other DNA sequences in the sample. This chain uses TRBV6-5 with TRBJ2-7, with D tentatively TRBD1 or TRBD2 (5 bases each). The germline V and J ends were trimmed by 6 bases and 3 bases, with 12 bases remaining between them. The CDR3 is made up of 13 amino acids. Germline V gene lookup returns CDR1 MNHEY and CDR2 SVGAGI. The CDR3 DNA reads as TGTGCCAGCAGCTCCGGGACGGTCTACGAGCAGTACTTC. Amino acid sequence: CASSSGTVYEQYF.

CDR3 amino acids: CASSPTGLFAEAFF. In DNA, the CDR3 is TGTGCCAGCAGCCCAACGGGGCTTTTCGCTGAAGCTTTCTTT. The chain carries TRBV7-9 and TRBJ1-1; weak D call: TRBD1 (5 bases). The CDR3 has 14 amino acids. V lost 5 bases and J lost 6, with 16 bases in between. Germline values: CDR1 SEHNR, CDR2 FQNEAQ (reference sequence).

The chain links TRBV28 to TRBJ2-7; D perhaps matches TRBD2 (5 bases). Germline CDR1 reads MDHEN; CDR2 reads SYDVKM. Trimming pared 1 base from V and 0 bases from J, leaving 10 bases between. The CDR3 runs 15 residues. The CDR3 DNA follows: TGTGCCAGCAGTTTATATGCGGGTACCTCCTACGAGCAGTACTTC. It specifies CASSLYAGTSYEQYF.

V is TRBV4-3 and J is TRBJ1-2, with no clear D. The CDR3 contains 13 residues. Germline loops: CDR1 LGHNA, CDR2 YSLEER. The ends were cut back, 3 bases at V and 0 bases at J, with 5 bases in the middle. This CDR3 is CASSQAANYGYTF. The DNA of the CDR3 is TGCGCCAGCAGCCAGGCGGCTAACTATGGCTACACCTTC.

The V gene is TRBV7-9, the J gene TRBJ2-1; D is ambiguous. The CDR3 contains 14 residues. V dropped 2 bases and J dropped 9 bases, with 14 bases sitting between them. Germline lookup yields CDR1 SEHNR and CDR2 FQNEAQ (reference sequence). The CDR3 loop is CASSLPAQSVEQFF. In DNA, the CDR3 is TGTGCCAGCAGCTTACCCGCCCAGTCGGTTGAGCAGTTCTTC.

This sequence joins TRBV5-4 and TRBJ1-1; 7 positions agree with TRBD1. The germline V gene has CDR1 SGHNT and CDR2 YYREEE (reference sequence). The length of the CDR3 is 14 residues. Germline trimming cut 0 bases from V and 6 bases from J; bases unmatched to any gene: 5. The CDR3 loop reads CASSLAWQGAEAFF. CDR3 nucleotides: TGTGCCAGCAGCTTGGCGTGGCAGGGGGCTGAAGCTTTCTTT.

The rearrangement uses TRBV5-1 and TRBJ2-1; D remains ambiguous. Trimming removed 0 bases from V and 0 bases from J, with 16 bases in between. CDR3 length: 18 amino acids. Germline V gene lookup returns CDR1 SGHRS and CDR2 YFSETQ. CDR3 DNA: TGCGCCAGCAGCTTGGATCCAGACGCACGGAGCTCCTACAATGAGCAGTTCTTC. It encodes CASSLDPDARSSYNEQFF.

The chain uses TRBV5-1 and TRBJ2-3; D ambiguous. In germline, CDR1 is SGHRS, CDR2 YFSETQ. The CDR3 is 15 residues long. Trimming removed 2 bases at V and 3 bases at J, with 13 bases between. The CDR3 DNA reads TGCGCCAGCAGCTTACGGGCTACTCGTACAGATACGCAGTATTTT. The encoded protein is CASSLRATRTDTQYF.

The rearrangement uses TRBV6-9 and TRBJ2-7; D not certain. Trimming stripped 3 bases from V and 0 bases from J, with 12 bases between. Per germline, CDR1 MNHGY and CDR2 SVAAGI. This CDR3 spans 15 amino acids. DNA of the CDR3: TGTGCCAGCAGTTACTCGATTGGAACCTCCTACGAGCAGTACTTC. Its translation is CASSYSIGTSYEQYF.

The rearrangement links TRBV7-2 to TRBJ2-1; no clear D gene. Germline CDR1 reads SGHTA; CDR2 reads FQGNSA. V dropped 3 bases and J dropped 9 bases, with 15 bases sitting between them. CDR3 length: 14 residues. CDR3 sequence reads: CASSFFAATVEQFF. Here the CDR3 DNA reads TGTGCCAGCAGCTTTTTTGCGGCTACGGTTGAGCAGTTCTTC.

This clone was found once. CDR3 nucleotide sequence: TGTGCCAGCAGCTTGAACCGCGGGACAGGGAATCCAGCCTACGAGCAGTACTTC. Its protein is CASSLNRGTGNPAYEQYF. V gene TRBV5-6 combines with J gene TRBJ2-7; TRBD1 matches at 9 bases. The CDR3 consists of 18 residues. Germline V lookup: CDR1 SGHDT, CDR2 YYEEEE. Trimming cost V 1 base and J 2 bases; bases outside gene matches: 13.

This clone was recorded once. Other nucleotide sequences from this sample produce the same CDR3. The chain has TRBV2 and TRBJ2-3, with D perhaps being TRBD1 or TRBD2 (5 bases each). From germline, CDR1 is SNHLY and CDR2 FYNNEI. The CDR3 sequence is 14 residues long. V was shortened by 6 bases and J by 0 bases, with 10 bases between the two germline ends. CDR3 bases: TGTGCCAGCAGCGGGACGGCGAGCACAGATACGCAGTATTTT. Encoded protein: CASSGTASTDTQYF.